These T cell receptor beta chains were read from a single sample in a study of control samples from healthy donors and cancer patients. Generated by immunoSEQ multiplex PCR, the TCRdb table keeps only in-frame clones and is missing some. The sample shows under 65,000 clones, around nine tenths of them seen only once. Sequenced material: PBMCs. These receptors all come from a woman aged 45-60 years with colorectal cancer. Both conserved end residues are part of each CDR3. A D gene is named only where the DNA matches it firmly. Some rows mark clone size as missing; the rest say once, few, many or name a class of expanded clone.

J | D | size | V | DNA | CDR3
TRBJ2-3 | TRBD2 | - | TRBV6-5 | TGTGCCAGCAGTTATGGCGGGGGGGGCACAGATACGCAGTATTTT | CASSYGGGGTDTQYF
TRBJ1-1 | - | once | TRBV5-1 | TGCGCCAGCAGCCCCCGGGAGGGGGGCACTGAAGCTTTCTTT | CASSPREGGTEAFF
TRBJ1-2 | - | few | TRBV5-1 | TGCGCCAGCAGCCCCGGCGACAGACCCTATGGCTACACCTTC | CASSPGDRPYGYTF
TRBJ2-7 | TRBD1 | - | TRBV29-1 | TGCAGCGTTGTGGGGGACAGGGGGCTTGGGGGACCCTACGAGCAGTACTTC | CSVVGDRGLGGPYEQYF
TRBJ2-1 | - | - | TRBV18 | TGTGCCAGCTCTCCTCAGGGTTTAGCCTTCTACAATGAGCAGTTCTTC | CASSPQGLAFYNEQFF
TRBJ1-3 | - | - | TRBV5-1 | TGCGCCAGCAGCTTGGACAGTTTTGGAAACACCATATATTTT | CASSLDSFGNTIYF
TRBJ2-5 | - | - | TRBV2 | TGTGCCAGCAGTGAAGCGCTAAGGGGCCAGTACTTC | CASSEALRGQYF
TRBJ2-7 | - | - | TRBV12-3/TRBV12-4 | TGTGCCAGCGCCGGGGGCTCCTACGAGCAGTACTTC | CASAGGSYEQYF
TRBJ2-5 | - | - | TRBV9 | TGTGCCAGCAGCGCTTCGCGAAACCAAGAGACCCAGTACTTC | CASSASRNQETQYF
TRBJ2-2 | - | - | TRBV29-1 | TGCAGCGCCGCTACGTCTGAAATCGGAGGCGGGGAGCTGTTTTTT | CSAATSEIGGGELFF
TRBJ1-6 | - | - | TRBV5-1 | TGCGCCAGCAGCTTGGCCCCTCCAGTTAATTCACCCCTCCACTTT | CASSLAPPVNSPLHF
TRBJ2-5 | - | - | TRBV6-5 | TGTGCCAGCAGGGATCCGGGACAACTAGAAGAGACCCAGTACTTC | CASRDPGQLEETQYF
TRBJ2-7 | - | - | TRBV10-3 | TGTGCCATCACTGACCCCATGGGCTCCTACGAGCAGTACTTC | CAITDPMGSYEQYF
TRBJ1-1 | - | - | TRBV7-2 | TGTGCCAGCAGCTTAGCCCTAGGGTCCACTGAAGCTTTCTTT | CASSLALGSTEAFF
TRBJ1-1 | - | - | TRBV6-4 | TGTGCCAGCAGTCCCCGGGGGGCCGGCACTGAAGCTTTCTTT | CASSPRGAGTEAFF
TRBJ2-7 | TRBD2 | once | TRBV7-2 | TGTGCCAGCAGCCGGACTAGCATGAGCTCCTACGAGCAGTACTTC | CASSRTSMSSYEQYF
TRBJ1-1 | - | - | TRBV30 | TGTGCCGGCTTCCTATATACTGAAGCTTTCTTT | CAGFLYTEAFF
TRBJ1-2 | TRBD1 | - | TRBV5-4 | TGTGCCAGCAGCCGCAACAGGGGGGACGATGGCTACACCTTC | CASSRNRGDDGYTF
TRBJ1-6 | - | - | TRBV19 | TGTGCCACGACAGACAGTTATAATTCACCCCTCCACTTT | CATTDSYNSPLHF
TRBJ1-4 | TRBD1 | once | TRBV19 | TGTGCCATCAGGGACAGGGGCGGTGAAAAACTGTTTTTT | CAIRDRGGEKLFF
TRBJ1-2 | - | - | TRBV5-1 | TGCGCCAGCAGCTTCGACGGACAAAGTTATGGCTACACCTTC | CASSFDGQSYGYTF
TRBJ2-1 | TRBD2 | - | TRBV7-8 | TGTGCCAGCAGCTCAACGGCTAGCGGGATACCCGTCGATGAGCAGTTCTTC | CASSSTASGIPVDEQFF
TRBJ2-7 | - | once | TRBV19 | TGTGCCACCGGCTCCCAGGGGATGTACGAGCAGTACTTC | CATGSQGMYEQYF
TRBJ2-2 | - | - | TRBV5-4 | TGTGCCAGCAGCTCTAAAAACACCGGGGAGCTGTTTTTT | CASSSKNTGELFF
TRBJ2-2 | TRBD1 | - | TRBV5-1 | TGCGCCAGCAGCTTAGCACAGGGGGCTGGCGGGGAGCTGTTTTTT | CASSLAQGAGGELFF
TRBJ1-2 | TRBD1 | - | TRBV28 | TGTGCCAGCAGGACTGCGGGACAGGGATGGTATGGCTACACCTTC | CASRTAGQGWYGYTF
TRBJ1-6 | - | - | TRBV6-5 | TGTGCCACCACCGCGGGTAATTCACCCCTCCACTTT | CATTAGNSPLHF
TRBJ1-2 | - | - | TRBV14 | TGTGCCAGCAGCCAAGAAAGAGGACAAGGGACCTATGGCTACACCTTC | CASSQERGQGTYGYTF
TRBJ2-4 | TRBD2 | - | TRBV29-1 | TGCAGCGTTGATCCGGGCGGGGGGGCGAACATTCAGTACTTC | CSVDPGGGANIQYF
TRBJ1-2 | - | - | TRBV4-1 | TGCGCCAGCAGCCAAGTCGGAGTGAACTATGGCTACACCTTC | CASSQVGVNYGYTF
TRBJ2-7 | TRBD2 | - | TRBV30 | TGTGCCTGGACTCCCGTTTCTAGCGGCTCCTACGAGCAGTACTTC | CAWTPVSSGSYEQYF
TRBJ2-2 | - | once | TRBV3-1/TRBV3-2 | TGTGCCAGCAGCCACCGGCGGTTACTTGTCGGGGAGCTGTTTTTT | CASSHRRLLVGELFF
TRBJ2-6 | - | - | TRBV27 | TGTGCCAGCAGTCCAAACGGGGGACATTCTGGGGCCAACGTCCTGACTTTC | CASSPNGGHSGANVLTF
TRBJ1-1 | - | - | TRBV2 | TGTGCCAGCAAGATAGAGATCACTGAAGCTTTCTTT | CASKIEITEAFF
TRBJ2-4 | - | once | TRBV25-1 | TGTGCCAGCCCCCCAGCGGGACATAGAGCCAAAAACATTCAGTACTTC | CASPPAGHRAKNIQYF
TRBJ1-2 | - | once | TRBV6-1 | TGTGCCAGCAGTGAGGGGGTCTATGGCTACACCTTC | CASSEGVYGYTF
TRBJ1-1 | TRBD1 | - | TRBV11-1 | TGTGCCAGCAGCTCGGACAGGGAGGGCACTGAAGCTTTCTTT | CASSSDREGTEAFF
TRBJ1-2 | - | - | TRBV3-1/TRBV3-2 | TGTGCCAGCAGCGTACAGGGAGATTATGGCTACACCTTC | CASSVQGDYGYTF
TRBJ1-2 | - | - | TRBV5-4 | TGTGCCAGCAGACCCACCGGGACCTCTAACTATGGCTACACCTTC | CASRPTGTSNYGYTF
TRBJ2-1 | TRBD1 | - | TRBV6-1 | TGTGCCAGCAGTGGGGGACAGGGTAGTTGGGACAATGAGCAGTTCTTC | CASSGGQGSWDNEQFF
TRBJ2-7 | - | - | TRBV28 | TGTGCCAGCAGACCGAGGGGGGTGGACGAGCAGTACTTC | CASRPRGVDEQYF
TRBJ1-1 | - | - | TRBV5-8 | TGTGCCAGCAGCTTGCTACAAAGCCTAATGAACACTGAAGCTTTCTTT | CASSLLQSLMNTEAFF
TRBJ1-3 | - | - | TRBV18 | TGTGCCAGCTCACCACCGTTTCGAAGCTCTGGAAACACCATATATTTT | CASSPPFRSSGNTIYF
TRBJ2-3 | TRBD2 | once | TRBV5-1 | TGCGCCAGCAGCGCGTTGGCTAGCGGGGGGGCAACAGATACGCAGTATTTT | CASSALASGGATDTQYF
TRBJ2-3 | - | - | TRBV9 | TGTGCCAGCAGCGTAGTACAGTACACAGATACGCAGTATTTT | CASSVVQYTDTQYF
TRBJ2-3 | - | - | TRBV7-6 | TGTGCCAGCAGCTTACGACGCGGCTCAGATACGCAGTATTTT | CASSLRRGSDTQYF
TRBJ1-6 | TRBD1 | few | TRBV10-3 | TGTGCCAGCACAATAGGACAGGATAATTCACCCCTCCACTTT | CASTIGQDNSPLHF
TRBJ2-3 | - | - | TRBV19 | TGTGCCAGTAGTATTCAGCAAAGCACAGATACGCAGTATTTT | CASSIQQSTDTQYF